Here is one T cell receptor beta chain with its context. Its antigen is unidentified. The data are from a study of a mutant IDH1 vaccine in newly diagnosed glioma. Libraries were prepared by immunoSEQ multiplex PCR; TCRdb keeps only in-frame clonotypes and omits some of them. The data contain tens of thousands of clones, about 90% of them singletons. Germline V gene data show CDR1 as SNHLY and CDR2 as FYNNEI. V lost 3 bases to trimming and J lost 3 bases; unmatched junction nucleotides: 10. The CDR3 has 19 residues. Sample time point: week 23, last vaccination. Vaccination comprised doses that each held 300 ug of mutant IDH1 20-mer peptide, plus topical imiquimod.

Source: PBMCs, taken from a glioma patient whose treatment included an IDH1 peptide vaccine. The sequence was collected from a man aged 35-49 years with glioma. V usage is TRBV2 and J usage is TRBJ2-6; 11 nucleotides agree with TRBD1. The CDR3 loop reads CASSDPWTGGGSGANVLTF. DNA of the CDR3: TGTGCCAGCAGTGATCCCTGGACAGGGGGCGGGAGTGGGGCCAACGTCCTGACTTTC.